These 18 T cell receptor beta chains share one sample of origin, sequenced in a study of T-cell reconstitution after alpha-beta-depleted transplantation in children. Unique molecular identifiers featured in how the TCRbeta library was prepared. Via MiXCR, TCRdb re-called the PCR reads, giving one row per CDR3 protein. The sample comprises a few hundred thousand distinct CDR3 sequences, around 9.9% of which are singletons, and roughly 6% rests with the top ten. The specimen comprised PBMCs from the stem cell graft donor, sampled from the stem cell graft. Receptor source: a human donor who donated a stem cell graft to a child with acute myeloid leukemia.

The chain has TRBV5-1 and TRBJ1-1, with no clear D. Germline CDR1 is SGHRS and CDR2 is YFSETQ. V lost 3 bases, J lost 3 bases, and 15 bases lay in between. This CDR3 contains 15 residues. This CDR3 is CASSSSAGPYTEAFF. The CDR3 DNA is TGCGCCAGCAGCTCATCCGCGGGCCCCTACACTGAAGCTTTCTTT.

The CDR3 spells CASTLASGAYNEQFF. The CDR3 DNA reads TGTGCCAGCACCCTGGCTAGCGGGGCATACAATGAGCAGTTCTTC. J is TRBJ2-1 and V is TRBV7-2; 9 bases line up with TRBD2. From germline, CDR1 is SGHTA and CDR2 FQGNSA. Losses at the gene ends were 7 bases for V and 4 bases for J; bases not matched to a gene: 8. The CDR3 is made up of 15 amino acids.

J is TRBJ2-7 and V is TRBV19, with TRBD2 matching 11 bases. The CDR3 has 12 amino acids. Germline-derived CDR1 and CDR2 are LNHDA and SQIVND (reference sequence). V shed 10 bases and J 4 bases; nucleotides not matched to a gene: 3. The CDR3, as DNA: TGTGCCACCGGGACTAGCGGTTACGAGCAGTACTTC. Translated, it gives CATGTSGYEQYF.

This clonotype has just a few counts. This chain uses TRBV24-1 with TRBJ2-1, with D perhaps matching TRBD1 or TRBD2 (5 bases each). Trimming removed 5 bases from V and 8 bases from J, with 9 bases in between. Germline V gene sequence: CDR1 KGHDR, CDR2 SFDVKD. CDR3 length equals 12 residues. CDR3 nucleotides: TGTGCCACCAGTGGCCAGGGAGATGAGCAGTTCTTC. Residues: CATSGQGDEQFF.

The chain has TRBV20-1 and TRBJ2-1, with no clear D. Germline V gene sequence: CDR1 DFQATT, CDR2 SNEGSKA (reference sequence). Trimming pared 6 bases from V and 5 bases from J, leaving 14 bases between. This CDR3 is 13 amino acids long. CDR3 amino acids: CSARRPENNEQFF. Written as DNA, the CDR3 is TGCAGTGCCCGTCGGCCTGAGAACAATGAGCAGTTCTTC.

V usage is TRBV5-1 and J usage is TRBJ1-4; TRBD1 is a possible D gene (5 bases). This CDR3 is built from 14 residues. The germline gives CDR1 SGHRS, CDR2 YFSETQ. Trimming took 5 bases from V and 6 from J, leaving 14 bases between them. In DNA, the CDR3 is TGCGCCAGCAGTCCGACGGGGGGGTATGAAAAACTGTTTTTT. As protein: CASSPTGGYEKLFF.

At least ten counts were recorded for this clonotype. V usage is TRBV12-3 or TRBV12-4 and J usage is TRBJ2-3; 7 nucleotides match TRBD1. CDR3 length: 12 amino acids. Losses at the gene ends were 6 bases for V and 8 bases for J; bases not matched to a gene: 5. The CDR3 loop reads CASSRTGATQYF. The CDR3 DNA reads as TGTGCCAGCAGCCGAACAGGGGCTACGCAGTATTTT.

This clonotype was seen repeatedly, ten times or more. The V and J genes are TRBV5-1 and TRBJ1-3; D ambiguous. This CDR3 has 13 residues. CDR1 and CDR2 (germline): SGHRS, YFSETQ. With 4 bases removed from V and 3 bases from J, the gap between germline ends came to 8 bases. The CDR3 DNA reads as TGCGCCAGCAGCCCGGGGTATGGAAACACCATATATTTT. This translates into CASSPGYGNTIYF. Drawing the rest from reference TRBV5-1 and TRBJ1-3, the complete variable domain is KAGVTQTPRYLIKTRGQQVTLSCSPISGHRSVSWYQQTPGQGLQFLFEYFSETQRNKGNFPGRFSGRQFSNSRSEMNVSTLELGDSALYLCASSPGYGNTIYFGEGSWLTVV.

This clonotype has only a few counts. V usage is TRBV5-1 and J usage is TRBJ2-7, with TRBD2 matching 7 bases. The CDR3 covers 16 residues. Losses at the gene ends were 4 bases for V and 5 bases for J; bases not matched to a gene: 15. CDR1 and CDR2 from the germline V gene are SGHRS and YFSETQ. The CDR3 sequence: CASSPAGAGDLNEQYF. The DNA for the CDR3 is TGCGCCAGCAGCCCCGCCGGGGCGGGAGATTTAAACGAGCAGTACTTC.

As concerns this clonotype: A read error may produce the germline difference seen at one junction end. The chain recombines TRBV2 with TRBJ2-7, with D unresolved. The V gene's germline CDR1 is SNHLY and CDR2 FYNNEI. The CDR3 has 13 amino acids. CDR3 sequence: CASRAIGSYEHYF. For the CDR3, the DNA is TGTGCCAGCAGAGCGATTGGGTCCTACGAGCACTACTTC. The variable domain in full, with the rest retrieved from reference TRBV2 and TRBJ2-7, is EPEVTQTPSHQVTQMGQEVILRCVPISNHLYFYWYRQILGQKVEFLVSFYNNEISEKSEIFDDQFSVERPDGSNFTLKIRSTKLEDSAMYFCASRAIGSYEHYFGPGTRLTVT.

This clonotype was counted at least ten times. The rearrangement links TRBV15 to TRBJ2-7, with 12 bases aligning to TRBD1. CDR1 is LNHNV, CDR2 YYDKDF, per germline (reference sequence). The J segment lost 3 bases and the V segment lost 1 base, leaving 7 bases of the junction unmatched. The CDR3 sequence is 17 residues long. CDR3 residues: CATSRGDRGHLSYEQYF. The CDR3 region has the DNA TGTGCCACCAGCAGAGGGGACAGGGGGCACCTTAGCTACGAGCAGTACTTC.

The V call is TRBV5-1, the J call TRBJ2-5; TRBD1 agrees at 7 bases. The J segment lost 5 bases and the V segment lost 5 bases, leaving 6 bases of the junction unmatched. CDR1 is SGHRS, CDR2 YFSETQ, per germline. CDR3 length: 13 amino acids. This chain's CDR3 is CASRSGGIETQYF. The CDR3 DNA reads as TGCGCCAGCAGGTCAGGGGGAATCGAGACCCAGTACTTC.

In nucleotides, the CDR3 is TGTGCCAGTAGTATAGGAGGGACAAATCAGCCCCAGCATTTT. Translated: CASSIGGTNQPQHF. V usage is TRBV19 and J usage is TRBJ1-5; D possibly corresponds to TRBD1 (6 bases). The CDR3 is made up of 14 amino acids. V lost 1 base, J lost 4 bases, and 8 bases lay in between. Germline V gene lookup returns CDR1 LNHDA and CDR2 SQIVND (reference sequence).

CDR3 protein: CAISEPSGRAATRYEQYF. CDR3 sequence (DNA): TGTGCCATCAGTGAACCGTCAGGGCGTGCGGCTACCCGCTACGAGCAGTACTTC. V gene TRBV10-3 combines with J gene TRBJ2-7; possibly TRBD1 for D (5 bases). CDR3 length: 18 residues. The V end lost 3 bases, the J end lost 3 bases, and 24 bases lay between the germline ends. Per the germline V gene, CDR1 is ENHRY and CDR2 is SYGVKD.

This clonotype was found a few times. V is TRBV20-1 and J is TRBJ2-5; the D is unclear. V was pared by 6 bases and J by 6 bases, with 20 bases between. Germline V lookup: CDR1 DFQATT, CDR2 SNEGSKA (reference sequence). The CDR3 loop spans 14 amino acids. The CDR3 sequence: CSAPTFTPGKTQYF. As DNA, the CDR3 is TGCAGTGCACCTACCTTCACCCCTGGGAAGACCCAGTACTTC.

This clonotype appeared a few times. This sequence joins TRBV28 and TRBJ1-2; 12 bases are shared with TRBD1. The CDR3 is 16 amino acids. CDR1 and CDR2 from the germline V gene are MDHEN and SYDVKM. With V trimmed by 3 bases and J by 2 bases, 4 bases remained unmatched. CDR3 loop: CASSLSGQGANYGYTF. CDR3 sequence (DNA): TGTGCCAGCAGTTTGTCGGGACAGGGGGCCAACTATGGCTACACCTTC.

In this sample, this clonotype turned up many times. The chain is built from TRBV10-3 and TRBJ2-7; D is unresolved. Deletions cut 2 bases from V and 7 bases from J, with 9 bases between. The CDR3 totals 12 residues. Germline V lookup: CDR1 ENHRY, CDR2 SYGVKD. CDR3 bases: TGTGCCATCAGTGAGACCGGTTGGGAGCAGTACGTC. Translated: CAISETGWEQYV.

The J gene is TRBJ2-1, the V gene TRBV9; 7 nucleotides agree with TRBD1. Germline V CDR1 and CDR2: SGDLS, YYNGEE. The J segment lost 1 base and the V segment lost 0 bases, leaving 1 base of the junction unmatched. The CDR3 has 15 residues. CDR3 nucleotides: TGTGCCAGCAGCGTAGCGGGACAGTCCTACAATGAGCAGTTCTTC. Translation gives CASSVAGQSYNEQFF.